The subject of this entry is one T cell receptor (beta chain). Its matching antigen is unknown. TCRdb reprocessed the reads with MiXCR, giving one entry per CDR3 protein. This sample yields about 900,000 distinct CDR3 sequences, of which roughly a third are seen a single time; around an eighth belongs to the top ten. This specimen comes from a study of T cell repertoires in cytomegalovirus infection. The ends were cut back, 0 bases at V and 7 bases at J, with 10 bases in the middle. Germline V gene lookup returns CDR1 SGHNT and CDR2 YYREEE (reference sequence). This CDR3 region has 14 residues. Findings of the study overall: The ex vivo response was dominated by HLA-C-restricted CMV-specific TCR beta clonotypes.

Here the sequenced sample was cultured CD8+ T cells from PBMCs, taken from culture after CMV antigen stimulation. The chain couples TRBV5-4 to TRBJ2-2; perhaps TRBD2 as D (5 bases). This clonotype was obtained from a human donor in good health (CMV status not recorded). Some clones in this sample may be carry-over from other donors' samples. The chain's CDR3 is CASSLGPGDGELFF. The CDR3 bases are TGTGCCAGCAGCTTGGGTCCCGGGGACGGGGAGCTGTTTTTT.